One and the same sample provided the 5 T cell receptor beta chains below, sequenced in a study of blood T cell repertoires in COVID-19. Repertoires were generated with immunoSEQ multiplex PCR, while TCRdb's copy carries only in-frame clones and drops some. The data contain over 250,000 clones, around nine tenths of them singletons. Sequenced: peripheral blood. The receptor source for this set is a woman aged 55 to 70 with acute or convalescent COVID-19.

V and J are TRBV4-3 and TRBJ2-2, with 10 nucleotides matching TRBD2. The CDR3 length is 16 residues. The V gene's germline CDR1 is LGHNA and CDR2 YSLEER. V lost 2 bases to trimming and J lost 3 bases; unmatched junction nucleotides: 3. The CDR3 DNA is TGCGCCAGCAGCCAACTAGCGGGAGCGTACACCGGGGAGCTGTTTTTT. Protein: CASSQLAGAYTGELFF.

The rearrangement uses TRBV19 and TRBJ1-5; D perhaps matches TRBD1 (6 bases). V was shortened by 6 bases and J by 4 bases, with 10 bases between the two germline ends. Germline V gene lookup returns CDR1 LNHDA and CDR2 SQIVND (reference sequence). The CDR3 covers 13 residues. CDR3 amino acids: CASSTDRNQPQHF. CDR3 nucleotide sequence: TGTGCCAGTAGCACCGACAGGAATCAGCCCCAGCATTTT.

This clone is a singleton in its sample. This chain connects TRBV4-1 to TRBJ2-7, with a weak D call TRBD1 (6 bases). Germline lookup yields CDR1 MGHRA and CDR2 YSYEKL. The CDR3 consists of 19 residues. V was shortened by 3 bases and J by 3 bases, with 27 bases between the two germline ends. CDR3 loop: CASSHKVPLTGSSNYEQYF. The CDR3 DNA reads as TGCGCCAGCAGCCACAAAGTCCCCCTAACAGGGTCTTCTAACTACGAGCAGTACTTC.

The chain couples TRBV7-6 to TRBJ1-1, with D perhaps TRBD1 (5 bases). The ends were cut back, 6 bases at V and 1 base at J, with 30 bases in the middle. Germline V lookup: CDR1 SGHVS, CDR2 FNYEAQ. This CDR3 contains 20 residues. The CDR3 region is CASSPRSGQGQIDPNTEAFF. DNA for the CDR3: TGTGCCAGCAGTCCCCGTAGCGGACAAGGGCAGATAGACCCGAACACTGAAGCTTTCTTT.

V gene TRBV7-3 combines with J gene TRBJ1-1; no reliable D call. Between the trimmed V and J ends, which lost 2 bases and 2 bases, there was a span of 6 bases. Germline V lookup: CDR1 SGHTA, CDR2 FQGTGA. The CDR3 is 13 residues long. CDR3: CASSLVFNTEAFF. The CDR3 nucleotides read TGTGCCAGCAGCTTAGTCTTTAACACTGAAGCTTTCTTT.